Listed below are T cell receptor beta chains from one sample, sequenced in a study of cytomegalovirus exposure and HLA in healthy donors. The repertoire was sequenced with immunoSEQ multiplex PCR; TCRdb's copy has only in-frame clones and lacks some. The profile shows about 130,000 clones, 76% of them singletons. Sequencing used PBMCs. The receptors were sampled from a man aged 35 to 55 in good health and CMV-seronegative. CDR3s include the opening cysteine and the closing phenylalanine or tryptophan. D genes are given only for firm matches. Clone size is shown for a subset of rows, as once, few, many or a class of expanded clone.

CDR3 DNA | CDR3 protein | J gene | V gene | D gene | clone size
TGTGCCAGCTCACCGCGGACTAGTAGGTATCGCTACAATGAGCAGTTCTTC | CASSPRTSRYRYNEQFF | TRBJ2-1 | TRBV18 | TRBD2 | few
TGTGCCAGCAGCTTGGAGGGGACTAGCGAACACGAGCAGTACTTC | CASSLEGTSEHEQYF | TRBJ2-7 | TRBV5-6 | TRBD2 | once
TGTGCCAGCAGCTTACTCTCCGGGGCTAGCGGCTACGAGCAGTACTTC | CASSLLSGASGYEQYF | TRBJ2-7 | TRBV7-9 | TRBD2 | -
TGTGCCAGCAGCGTTACAGGGGGCGAAGACGGGGAGCTGTTTTTT | CASSVTGGEDGELFF | TRBJ2-2 | TRBV9 | TRBD1 | few
TGTGCCAGCAGCTCCCGGGACAGGCCGAATGAAAAACTGTTTTTT | CASSSRDRPNEKLFF | TRBJ1-4 | TRBV7-9 | TRBD1 | -
TGTGCCAGCAGAGACAGGGTGGGTGGGGCCAACGTCCTGACTTTC | CASRDRVGGANVLTF | TRBJ2-6 | TRBV6-5 | TRBD1 | -
TGTGCCAGCAGCTTAGAGTTGCCGGGAGAGAACAGCCCCCAGCATTTT | CASSLELPGENSPQHF | TRBJ1-5 | TRBV7-9 | - | once
TGTGCCAGTAGTATCGGGAAGGGATGGGGCAATCAGCCCCAGCATTTT | CASSIGKGWGNQPQHF | TRBJ1-5 | TRBV19 | - | -
TGTGCCAGCAGCGCTAGCGTTCACTACAATGAGCAGTTCTTC | CASSASVHYNEQFF | TRBJ2-1 | TRBV7-9 | - | -
TGTGCCAGCAGCTTATCGGCAGGGTTCGGGGAGACCCAGTACTTC | CASSLSAGFGETQYF | TRBJ2-5 | TRBV7-3 | - | -
TGTGCCAGCAGCAAACAGGGGCCCACAGATACGCAGTATTTT | CASSKQGPTDTQYF | TRBJ2-3 | TRBV21-1 | - | -
TGTGCCAGCAGCTTGTTTGGAGGGGTTGGCACTGAAGCTTTCTTT | CASSLFGGVGTEAFF | TRBJ1-1 | TRBV5-6 | - | few
TGTGCCAGCTCATCGGACAGGGGAGCTAGCAATCAGCCCCAGCATTTT | CASSSDRGASNQPQHF | TRBJ1-5 | TRBV18 | TRBD1 | -
TGTGCCAGCAGCCCCGCGGGGGCTACTAGCGGGAGTGGGACTTCCGCAGATACGCAGTATTTT | CASSPAGATSGSGTSADTQYF | TRBJ2-3 | TRBV4-2 | TRBD2 | -